This T cell receptor (beta chain) was profiled in a study of T cells in tumors after PD-1 blockade. Study overall: A subset received ongoing vismodegib 150 mg daily alongside anti-PD-1 therapy.

Method: immunoSEQ multiplex PCR; TCRdb's copy keeps in-frame clones and lacks some. Found here are tens of thousands of clones, around 80% of them singletons; the top ten hold about an eighth. This clone was seen a single time. The TCR comes from a human donor with basal cell carcinoma. This specimen consisted of PBMCs, obtained before anti-PD-1 treatment.

The CDR3: CASSLGPSGNTDTQYF. Here the CDR3 DNA reads TGTGCCAGCAGCTTAGGGCCTAGCGGGAACACAGATACGCAGTATTTT. The rearrangement uses TRBV7-6 and TRBJ2-3; 9 bases are shared with TRBD2. The CDR3 runs to 16 residues. The germline V gene encodes CDR1 SGHVS and CDR2 FNYEAQ. J lost 2 bases, V lost 1 base, and 4 bases had no gene match.